Listed below are T cell receptor beta chains from one sample, sequenced in a study of T cells after yellow fever vaccination. TCRdb processed the 5' RACE reads anew with MiXCR; each CDR3 protein has one entry. The data show roughly 240,000 distinct CDR3 sequences, 5.5% to 8.5% seen once. The sample here was CD4+ T cells sorted from PBMCs, taken on the day of the yellow fever booster vaccination. Source of these receptors: a man aged 30-40 years who received the YFV17D yellow fever vaccine. The CDR3 runs from the conserved cysteine through the conserved F or W. The D gene is left open where the match is weak. Some rows have no size entry. The others give once, few or many, or a class for an expanded clone.

TRBV6-2/TRBV6-3,many,TRBD1,TRBJ2-7,CASRPGTGAYEQYF,TGTGCCAGCAGACCTGGGACAGGGGCCTACGAGCAGTACTTC
TRBV7-2,many,NA,TRBJ1-5,CASSLAQGIGQPQHF,TGTGCCAGCAGCTTAGCGCAAGGGATCGGGCAGCCCCAGCATTTT
TRBV7-2,many,TRBD2,TRBJ2-1,CASSLVFLAGGEQFF,TGTGCCAGCAGCTTAGTTTTTCTAGCGGGAGGGGAGCAGTTCTTC
TRBV20-1,few,TRBD1,TRBJ2-3,CSARADRGITDTQYF,TGCAGTGCTAGGGCCGACAGGGGGATCACAGATACGCAGTATTTT
TRBV12-3/TRBV12-4,NA,NA,TRBJ1-5,CASSSGASNQPQHF,TGTGCCAGCAGTTCCGGGGCGTCCAATCAGCCCCAGCATTTT
TRBV27,NA,NA,TRBJ2-5,CASSLSPVQETQYF,TGTGCCAGCAGTTTATCTCCAGTTCAAGAGACCCAGTACTTC
TRBV12-3/TRBV12-4,many,NA,TRBJ2-1,CASSFLNEQFF,TGCGCCAGCAGCTTTCTGAATGAGCAGTTCTTC
TRBV7-2,many,TRBD1,TRBJ2-7,CASSWIGTGVYEQYF,TGTGCCAGCAGCTGGATCGGGACAGGGGTTTACGAGCAGTACTTC
TRBV11-2,many,TRBD1,TRBJ2-3,CASSLFQGADTQYF,TGTGCCAGCAGCTTATTCCAGGGGGCAGATACGCAGTATTTT
TRBV6-1,NA,NA,TRBJ2-3,CTSKSGPVTDTQYF,TGTACCAGCAAGTCGGGCCCAGTCACAGATACGCAGTATTTT
TRBV7-2,once,NA,TRBJ2-5,CASSQRRDETQYF,TGTGCCAGCAGCCAACGAAGGGACGAGACCCAGTACTTC
TRBV12-3/TRBV12-4,NA,TRBD1,TRBJ2-2,CASTGTGTTGGLFF,TGTGCCAGCACCGGGACAGGCACCACCGGGGGGCTGTTTTTT
TRBV7-3,many,NA,TRBJ2-1,CASREGLAYNEQFF,TGTGCCAGCAGAGAAGGGCTAGCTTACAATGAGCAGTTCTTC
TRBV7-3,few,NA,TRBJ2-3,CASSTTGEDTQYF,TGTGCCAGCAGCACCACAGGAGAAGATACGCAGTATTTT
TRBV7-2,NA,TRBD2,TRBJ2-4,CASSYPGRTKNIQYF,TGTGCCAGCAGTTACCCCGGGAGGACCAAAAACATTCAGTACTTC
TRBV7-2,many,TRBD2,TRBJ2-5,CASMSQGGFRETQYF,TGTGCCAGCATGTCCCAGGGAGGGTTTCGGGAGACCCAGTACTTC
TRBV13,NA,NA,TRBJ2-5,CASSYGTRPGETQYF,TGTGCCAGCAGCTATGGAACCAGACCCGGAGAGACCCAGTACTTC
TRBV11-2,few,NA,TRBJ2-5,CASSLDTGYQETQYF,TGTGCCAGCAGCTTAGATACAGGGTACCAAGAGACCCAGTACTTC
TRBV7-2,NA,NA,TRBJ2-1,CASSPFGASSGEQFF,TGTGCCAGCAGCCCCTTCGGGGCTAGCTCAGGGGAGCAGTTCTTC
TRBV6-5,NA,NA,TRBJ2-3,CASSYRGSSTDTQYF,TGTGCCAGCAGTTACAGGGGATCTAGCACAGATACGCAGTATTTT
TRBV7-6,few,NA,TRBJ2-5,CASSLARSVETQYF,TGTGCCAGCAGCTTAGCGCGCTCGGTCGAGACCCAGTACTTC
TRBV19,NA,TRBD1,TRBJ2-3,CASRLRTGGTGTQYF,TGTGCCAGTAGGCTCCGGACAGGGGGCACGGGTACGCAGTATTTT
TRBV3-1,NA,TRBD2,TRBJ2-5,CASSPAKGLAGTETQYF,TGTGCCAGCAGCCCCGCTAAGGGACTAGCGGGAACAGAGACCCAGTACTTC
TRBV6-1,many,NA,TRBJ2-1,CAGATSYNEQFF,TGTGCCGGGGCGACTAGCTACAATGAGCAGTTCTTC
TRBV20-1,many,TRBD1,TRBJ2-1,CSARVGQGVREQFF,TGCAGTGCTAGAGTCGGACAGGGGGTGAGGGAGCAGTTCTTC
TRBV18,few,NA,TRBJ2-5,CASSFYRGETQYF,TGTGCCAGCTCTTTCTACAGAGGAGAGACCCAGTACTTC
TRBV11-2,NA,NA,TRBJ2-3,CASSLVDRRDTQYF,TGTGCCAGCAGCTTAGTAGACAGACGAGATACGCAGTATTTT
TRBV6-1,NA,NA,TRBJ2-2,CASSEPGEGTGELFF,TGTGCCAGCAGTGAACCGGGGGAAGGGACCGGGGAGCTGTTTTTT
TRBV5-1,few,TRBD1,TRBJ2-7,CASSLEDRGYYEQYF,TGCGCCAGCAGCTTGGAGGACAGGGGATACTACGAGCAGTACTTC
TRBV28,many,NA,TRBJ2-3,CASSLAGAEVADTQYF,TGTGCCAGCAGTTTAGCGGGGGCTGAGGTTGCAGATACGCAGTATTTT
TRBV28,NA,TRBD1,TRBJ2-5,CASSSAGTGMKTQYF,TGTGCCAGCAGTTCCGCCGGGACAGGGATGAAGACCCAGTACTTC
TRBV6-1,many,NA,TRBJ2-5,CASSLGPDIATQYF,TGTGCCAGCAGTCTGGGACCGGACATCGCGACCCAGTACTTC
TRBV12-3/TRBV12-4,few,NA,TRBJ2-1,CASNRDLYNEQFF,TGTGCCAGTAACCGGGACCTCTACAATGAGCAGTTCTTC
TRBV20-1,NA,TRBD2,TRBJ2-7,CSARSTSGTPYEQYF,TGCAGTGCTAGATCAACTAGCGGAACACCCTACGAGCAGTACTTC
TRBV7-2,few,NA,TRBJ2-7,CASSKSTGSYEQYF,TGTGCCAGCTCCAAGAGCACAGGGTCCTACGAGCAGTACTTC
TRBV7-2,NA,NA,TRBJ1-3,CASNVGTGNTIYF,TGTGCCAGCAACGTGGGAACTGGAAACACCATATATTTT
TRBV4-3,NA,TRBD1,TRBJ1-2,CASSQGVQGDGYTF,TGCGCCAGCAGCCAGGGGGTGCAGGGGGACGGCTACACCTTC
TRBV3-1,NA,NA,TRBJ1-5,CASSQDRGQPQHF,TGTGCCAGCAGCCAAGATCGAGGGCAGCCCCAGCATTTT
TRBV7-9,few,NA,TRBJ2-4,CASSLDETAGNIQYF,TGTGCCAGCAGCTTAGATGAGACAGCAGGAAACATTCAGTACTTC
TRBV7-6,many,NA,TRBJ2-2,CASSLDRSTGELFF,TGTGCCAGCAGCTTAGACAGATCCACCGGGGAGCTGTTTTTT
TRBV28,many,NA,TRBJ2-5,CASMAEYQETQYF,TGTGCCAGCATGGCGGAATACCAAGAGACCCAGTACTTC
TRBV7-8,many,NA,TRBJ1-2,CASSPTFGQLTNYGYTF,TGTGCCAGCAGCCCCACGTTCGGCCAACTTACTAACTATGGCTACACCTTC
TRBV24-1,many,TRBD2,TRBJ2-1,CATSQGGTSESQFF,TGTGCCACCAGTCAAGGTGGGACTAGTGAATCGCAGTTCTTC
TRBV5-1,many,TRBD2,TRBJ2-5,CASSQGLAGGQETQYF,TGCGCCAGCAGCCAGGGACTAGCGGGAGGTCAAGAGACCCAGTACTTC
TRBV11-2,NA,TRBD1,TRBJ2-5,CASSELQGVLLETQYF,TGTGCCAGCAGCGAGCTACAGGGGGTTCTTTTGGAGACCCAGTACTTC
TRBV20-1,NA,NA,TRBJ2-7,CSARVAGTYEQYF,TGCAGTGCTAGAGTCGCGGGAACCTACGAGCAGTACTTC
TRBV11-2,NA,TRBD2,TRBJ2-1,CASSLGGLAGVANEQFF,TGTGCCAGCAGCTTAGGCGGACTAGCGGGGGTAGCCAATGAGCAGTTCTTC